This is a list of T cell receptor beta chains from one sample in a study of response to subunit inactivated influenza vaccine. One entry per CDR3 protein results from TCRdb running MiXCR on the RT-PCR reads. This table has 530,000 or so distinct CDR3 sequences, 25% appearing once. The source was CD4+ T cells sorted from PBMCs, collected less than 6 days after vaccination. The receptors were gathered from a man aged 45-65 years who received an inactivated influenza vaccine. The CDR3 runs from the conserved cysteine through the conserved F or W. D genes are given only for firm matches.

cdr3_length j_call d_call v_call cdr3_aa
16 TRBJ1-3 . TRBV7-9 CASSQRVRGSGNTIYF
15 TRBJ1-5 TRBD1 TRBV6-1 CASSGQGAPGQPQHF
16 TRBJ2-1 . TRBV11-2 CASSARQGTLHNEQFF
12 TRBJ2-2 . TRBV12-3/TRBV12-4 CASSPIYGELFF
17 TRBJ1-2 . TRBV11-2 CASSLRTAPFNLYGYTF
10 TRBJ2-3 . TRBV6-2/TRBV6-3 CASRLDTQYF
13 TRBJ2-7 . TRBV5-1 CASSLNLGLEQYF
16 TRBJ2-1 TRBD2 TRBV2 CASSEQAGGPYNEQFF
16 TRBJ2-2 TRBD2 TRBV20-1 CSARRLAGEGTGELFF
13 TRBJ1-1 . TRBV3-1 CASSPRRRTEAFF
14 TRBJ2-5 . TRBV20-1 CSARDLIFQETQYF
15 TRBJ2-4 . TRBV7-2 CASSLGGIAKNIQYF
13 TRBJ2-7 . TRBV5-1 CASSLISTYEQYF
15 TRBJ1-1 TRBD1 TRBV10-3 CAIRAGQGANTEAFF
14 TRBJ1-2 . TRBV11-2 CASTHGPASYGYTF
13 TRBJ2-1 . TRBV27 CASSERAFNEQFF
14 TRBJ2-7 . TRBV6-5 CASSYQSSSYEQYF
15 TRBJ2-3 TRBD2 TRBV2 CASTPLAGGPNTQYF
16 TRBJ2-7 . TRBV29-1 CSVVSVTAALLNEQYF
15 TRBJ1-1 TRBD1 TRBV7-2 CASSRNRGMNTEAFF
15 TRBJ2-7 . TRBV6-5 CASSSRDGRTYEQYF